These T cell receptor beta chains were read from a single sample in a study of T cell responses to AZD1222 COVID-19 vaccine. Clones were sequenced by immunoSEQ multiplex PCR, and TCRdb holds only the in-frame ones, with some missing. The data show roughly 140,000 clones, with approximately 89% seen just once and roughly 4.7% held by the top ten. The sample in question was peripheral blood, obtained on day 0 of AZD1222 vaccination. All receptors come from an adult in good health. CDR3s include the opening cysteine and the closing phenylalanine or tryptophan. D genes are given only for firm matches. Clone sizes are given selectively: once, few, many, or a class where the clone is expanded.

TRBJ2-7,-,TRBV5-1,-,CASSRTSGTPTYEQYF,TGCGCCAGCAGTCGCACTTCCGGGACACCTACCTACGAGCAGTACTTC
TRBJ2-1,TRBD2,TRBV6-5,-,CASSTRTSGRNEQFF,TGTGCCAGCAGTACCCGGACTAGCGGGAGGAATGAGCAGTTCTTC
TRBJ1-1,-,TRBV11-1,-,CASSLVATEAFF,TGTGCCAGCAGCTTAGTCGCGACTGAAGCTTTCTTT
TRBJ2-5,-,TRBV10-2,-,CASSEGGIAQETQYF,TGCGCCAGCAGTGAGGGCGGTATAGCCCAAGAGACCCAGTACTTC
TRBJ2-2,-,TRBV18,-,CASSPGSLGEQAGELFF,TGTGCCAGCTCGCCTGGGTCCCTGGGAGAACAAGCCGGGGAGCTGTTTTTT
TRBJ1-1,TRBD1,TRBV7-2,-,CASSAPGTGIFFGEAFF,TGTGCCAGCAGCGCCCCCGGGACAGGGATCTTTTTTGGTGAAGCTTTCTTT
TRBJ1-4,-,TRBV6-2/TRBV6-3,once,CASSSRDSRNEKLFF,TGTGCCAGCAGCTCCCGGGACTCCCGAAATGAAAAACTGTTTTTT
TRBJ2-1,TRBD2,TRBV6-2/TRBV6-3,-,CASSASPLLAGAPNEQFF,TGTGCCAGCAGTGCTTCTCCCCTACTAGCGGGGGCCCCTAATGAGCAGTTCTTC
TRBJ2-7,-,TRBV20-1,-,CSARDQTEQYF,TGCAGTGCTAGAGATCAAACCGAGCAGTACTTC
TRBJ2-2,-,TRBV3-1/TRBV3-2,-,CASSQVWVGSGELFF,TGTGCCAGCAGCCAAGTTTGGGTCGGGTCCGGGGAGCTGTTTTTT
TRBJ2-1,-,TRBV18,-,CASSPVLGEQFF,TGTGCCAGCTCACCGGTCTTGGGTGAGCAGTTCTTC
TRBJ1-4,-,TRBV28,-,CASSSDATNEKLFF,TGTGCCAGCAGTTCAGATGCAACTAATGAAAAACTGTTTTTT
TRBJ2-7,-,TRBV6-5,-,CASSYGQFYEQYF,TGTGCCAGCAGTTACGGACAGTTCTACGAGCAGTACTTC
TRBJ1-2,-,TRBV5-6,-,CASSLLGADYGYTF,TGTGCCAGCAGCTTGCTTGGGGCAGACTATGGCTACACCTTC
TRBJ1-5,-,TRBV1,-,CTSSQVGRQYQPQHF,TGCACCAGCAGCCAAGTAGGTAGGCAATATCAGCCCCAGCATTTT
TRBJ2-2,-,TRBV28,-,CASSPRPTGELFF,TGTGCCAGCAGTCCCCGCCCCACCGGGGAGCTGTTTTTT
TRBJ2-4,TRBD1,TRBV6-1,-,CASSEAGTGYRIQYF,TGTGCCAGCAGTGAAGCCGGGACAGGGTATCGGATTCAGTACTTC
TRBJ2-1,TRBD1,TRBV29-1,-,CSVHWGQGNNEQFF,TGCAGCGTTCACTGGGGACAGGGGAACAATGAGCAGTTCTTC
TRBJ1-1,-,TRBV18,once,CASSPQETHYEAFF,TGTGCCAGCTCACCACAGGAGACCCATTATGAAGCTTTCTTT
TRBJ1-1,TRBD1,TRBV12-5,once,CASGLYTGGASTEAFF,TGTGCTAGTGGTTTGTACACAGGGGGCGCATCGACTGAAGCTTTCTTT
TRBJ2-2,TRBD1,TRBV24-1,-,CATSDRDRAFDTGELFF,TGTGCCACCAGTGATCGGGACAGGGCGTTTGACACCGGGGAGCTGTTTTTT
TRBJ2-1,TRBD2,TRBV10-2,-,CASTPGLSSYNEQFF,TGCGCCAGCACGCCGGGACTAAGCTCCTACAATGAGCAGTTCTTC
TRBJ1-2,-,TRBV4-3,-,CASSQGEVGTSYGYTF,TGCGCCAGCAGCCAAGGCGAAGTTGGGACCTCCTATGGCTACACCTTC
TRBJ1-2,TRBD1,TRBV24-1,-,CATSGTGGNYGYTF,TGTGCCACGAGCGGGACAGGGGGTAACTATGGCTACACCTTC
TRBJ1-4,-,TRBV28,-,CASSSVTGATNEKLFF,TGTGCCAGCAGTTCCGTGACAGGCGCAACTAATGAAAAACTGTTTTTT
TRBJ2-2,TRBD1,TRBV7-9,-,CASIGTGALTGELFF,TGTGCCAGCATTGGGACAGGGGCTCTGACCGGGGAGCTGTTTTTT
TRBJ2-2,TRBD2,TRBV11-3,-,CASSLDGTSGSGAGELFF,TGTGCCAGCAGCTTAGATGGGACTAGCGGGAGTGGCGCCGGGGAGCTGTTTTTT
TRBJ2-3,TRBD2,TRBV13,-,CASSRWASGRPTQYF,TGTGCCAGCAGCCGGTGGGCTAGCGGGAGGCCTACGCAGTATTTT
TRBJ2-3,TRBD1,TRBV7-9,-,CASSSHRGRTDTQYF,TGTGCCAGCAGCTCCCACAGGGGCCGCACAGATACGCAGTATTTT
TRBJ2-7,-,TRBV10-3,-,CAISEIPKYEQYF,TGTGCCATCAGTGAAATACCGAAGTACGAGCAGTACTTC
TRBJ2-3,TRBD1,TRBV9,-,CASSATGDSTDTQYF,TGTGCCAGCAGCGCCACAGGGGACAGCACAGATACGCAGTATTTT
TRBJ2-1,-,TRBV19,-,CASSMVAGSYNEQFF,TGTGCCAGTAGTATGGTGGCGGGCTCGTACAATGAGCAGTTCTTC
TRBJ2-2,TRBD2,TRBV2,-,CASSPRGGTGELFF,TGTGCCAGCAGTCCCCGGGGGGGCACCGGGGAGCTGTTTTTT
TRBJ2-3,TRBD1,TRBV19,once,CASALSGQGSTDTQYF,TGTGCCAGCGCCCTTTCGGGACAGGGTAGCACAGATACGCAGTATTTT
TRBJ2-7,TRBD1,TRBV6-5,-,CASRRGRSYEQYF,TGTGCCAGCCGCAGGGGGAGATCCTACGAGCAGTACTTC
TRBJ1-4,-,TRBV6-5,-,CASSYVRGAREKLFF,TGTGCCAGCAGTTACGTCCGGGGGGCTCGGGAAAAACTGTTTTTT
TRBJ2-3,TRBD2,TRBV4-2,-,CASSHYGTSGSGGRDTQYF,TGTGCCAGCAGCCACTATGGGACTAGCGGGAGCGGGGGGAGAGATACGCAGTATTTT
TRBJ1-2,-,TRBV10-2,-,CASSDSHREDYTF,TGCGCCAGCAGTGATTCCCACAGGGAAGACTACACCTTC